This entry lists 17 T cell receptor beta chains sequenced from one sample in a study of cytomegalovirus exposure and HLA in healthy donors. The PCR was carried out with 60 Vbeta primers and 13 Jbeta primers. Generated by immunoSEQ multiplex PCR, the TCRdb table keeps only in-frame clones and is missing some. Seen here are about 130,000 clones, about 80% observed once, and the top ten hold around 9.9%. Sequenced material: PBMCs. All receptors come from a man aged 30-40 years in good health and CMV-seropositive.

This clone was detected a few times. This chain joins TRBV6-1 and TRBJ1-1, with a weak D call TRBD1 (6 bases). V was shortened by 6 bases and J by 4 bases, with 12 bases between the two germline ends. CDR1 MNHNS and CDR2 SASEGT come from the germline V gene. The CDR3 sequence is 13 residues long. The CDR3 nucleotides are TGTGCCAGCAGCAAAGGGACAAGCACTGAAGCTTTCTTT. It encodes CASSKGTSTEAFF.

The chain uses TRBV7-9 and TRBJ2-7; 9 positions agree with TRBD2. The CDR3 runs to 14 residues. V was clipped by 6 bases and J by 5 bases; unmatched bases: 8. CDR1 and CDR2 from the germline V gene are SEHNR and FQNEAQ (reference sequence). The CDR3 bases are TGTGCCAGCAGGCGTACCGGGACTAGCCACGAGCAGTACTTC. This gives the protein CASRRTGTSHEQYF. The entire variable domain, with the rest obtained from reference TRBV7-9 and TRBJ2-7, is as follows: DTGVSQNPRHKITKRGQNVTFRCDPISEHNRLYWYRQTLGQGPEFLTYFQNEAQLEKSRLLSDRFSAERPKGSFSTLEIQRTEQGDSAMYLCASRRTGTSHEQYFGPGTRLTVT.

The chain employs TRBV9 and TRBJ2-7; 9 bases map to TRBD1. CDR1 is SGDLS, CDR2 YYNGEE, per germline. The CDR3 has 13 amino acids. J gave up 6 bases and V 4 bases, and 5 bases lay outside the gene matches. For the CDR3, the DNA is TGTGCCAGCAGCCCGACAGGGGGTGGCGAGCAGTACTTC. Its translation: CASSPTGGGEQYF.

This clone was picked up a small number of times. This chain joins TRBV5-4 and TRBJ2-7, with 9 bases matching TRBD2. V gave up 0 bases and J gave up 4 bases; unmatched junction bases: 5. Per germline, CDR1 SGHNT and CDR2 YYREEE (reference sequence). This CDR3 is built from 15 residues. The CDR3 here is CASSLEAGGPYEQYF. The CDR3 bases are TGTGCCAGCAGCTTGGAGGCGGGAGGGCCGTACGAGCAGTACTTC. Variable domain in full (rest from reference TRBV5-4 and TRBJ2-7): ETGVTQSPTHLIKTRGQQVTLRCSSQSGHNTVSWYQQALGQGPQFIFQYYREEENGRGNFPPRFSGLQFPNYSSELNVNALELDDSALYLCASSLEAGGPYEQYFGPGTRLTVT.

The V and J genes are TRBV2 and TRBJ2-7; 13 nucleotides agree with TRBD2. V was pared by 7 bases and J by 4 bases, with 7 bases of the junction left unmatched. The CDR3 is 15 residues long. Germline values: CDR1 SNHLY, CDR2 FYNNEI. The CDR3 here is CASKRTSGSGYEQYF. In DNA, the CDR3 is TGTGCCAGCAAGAGGACTAGCGGGAGTGGGTACGAGCAGTACTTC.

The chain couples TRBV27 to TRBJ1-2; weak D call: TRBD1 (6 bases). This CDR3 has 14 residues. V dropped 6 bases and J dropped 4 bases, with 15 bases sitting between them. From germline, CDR1 is MNHEY and CDR2 SMNVEV (reference sequence). Written as DNA, the CDR3 is TGTGCCAGCAGCTTGGGTCAGGGGCCCTATGGCTACACCTTC. This encodes CASSLGQGPYGYTF.

The V and J genes are TRBV7-9 and TRBJ2-4, with D maybe TRBD2 (5 bases). The CDR3 is 15 amino acids. The V end was cut by 1 base, the J end by 1 base, with 8 bases between. Germline V gene sequence: CDR1 SEHNR, CDR2 FQNEAQ (reference sequence). The CDR3 region has the DNA TGTGCCAGCAGCTTAGTGACGGGGGCCAAAAACATTCAGTACTTC. The encoded protein is CASSLVTGAKNIQYF.

The chain recombines TRBV28 with TRBJ2-7, with 7 bases fitting TRBD2. This CDR3 comprises 16 residues. Germline lookup yields CDR1 MDHEN and CDR2 SYDVKM. Trimming removed 6 bases from V and 4 bases from J; junction bases left unmatched: 15. The CDR3 bases are TGTGCCAGCAGCTACCCGGTGGCGGGAGCTCTATACGAGCAGTACTTC. Encoded protein: CASSYPVAGALYEQYF.

This clone was observed at least ten times. The V and J genes are TRBV28 and TRBJ2-4; 11 bases are a match to TRBD2. The J segment lost 4 bases and the V segment lost 6 bases, leaving 14 bases of the junction unmatched. Germline CDR1 is MDHEN and CDR2 is SYDVKM. This CDR3 contains 18 residues. The chain's CDR3 is CASRRKWTSGWDKNIQYF. CDR3 nucleotide sequence: TGTGCCAGCAGACGTAAATGGACTAGCGGGTGGGATAAAAACATTCAGTACTTC.

The chain uses TRBV27 and TRBJ2-1; D may be TRBD1 (6 bases). Germline CDR1 and CDR2: MNHEY and SMNVEV (reference sequence). Trimming pared 11 bases from V and 7 bases from J, leaving 18 bases between. The CDR3 runs 13 residues. The CDR3 is CASGDPWRNEQFF. DNA for the CDR3: TGTGCCTCAGGGGACCCTTGGAGGAATGAGCAGTTCTTC.

For the CDR3, the DNA is TGTGCCAGCAGTTTATCTTTCAGGGAAGAGGATGGCTACACCTTC. Protein product: CASSLSFREEDGYTF. The J gene is TRBJ1-2, the V gene TRBV27; possible D gene TRBD1, 5 bases. The CDR3 has 15 amino acids. The germline V gene has CDR1 MNHEY and CDR2 SMNVEV (reference sequence). Trimming left V 0 bases short and J 6 bases short, with 14 bases between.

The genes are TRBV6-1 and TRBJ1-2; D unclear. V lost 6 bases, J lost 0 bases, and 8 bases lay in between. Germline V lookup: CDR1 MNHNS, CDR2 SASEGT. The CDR3 covers 13 residues. CDR3 bases: TGTGCCAGCAGATCGGGATCTAACTATGGCTACACCTTC. Its protein product is CASRSGSNYGYTF.

A few counts support this clone. This rearrangement joins TRBV5-4 to TRBJ2-7; D possibly corresponds to TRBD1 (5 bases). V was cut by 4 bases and J by 6 bases, with 26 bases left in between. This CDR3 region has 17 residues. Germline CDR1 reads SGHNT; CDR2 reads YYREEE (reference sequence). CDR3 amino acids: CASSPGADTAGRGEQYF. In DNA form, the CDR3 reads TGTGCCAGCAGCCCTGGGGCTGACACAGCTGGACGAGGCGAGCAGTACTTC. Full variable domain (rest looked up from reference TRBV5-4 and TRBJ2-7): ETGVTQSPTHLIKTRGQQVTLRCSSQSGHNTVSWYQQALGQGPQFIFQYYREEENGRGNFPPRFSGLQFPNYSSELNVNALELDDSALYLCASSPGADTAGRGEQYFGPGTRLTVT.

With respect to this clone: Other nucleotide sequences in the sample specify the same CDR3. This chain links TRBV11-3 with TRBJ2-5, with 10 bases identical to TRBD1. Per germline, CDR1 SGHNT and CDR2 YENEEA. Unmatched junction bases numbered 3, after V lost 1 base and J lost 4 bases. The CDR3 extends over 15 amino acids. CDR3 in amino acids: CASSLGQGARETQYF. The DNA of the CDR3 is TGTGCCAGCAGCTTAGGACAGGGGGCGCGAGAGACCCAGTACTTC.

The chain uses TRBV23-1 and TRBJ2-7; 11 nucleotides agree with TRBD1. TRBV23-1 carries the ORF label, with uncertain function. Trimming removed 4 bases from V and 3 bases from J; junction bases left unmatched: 5. This CDR3 has 15 residues. The CDR3 coding sequence is TGCGCCAGCAGTCCCTCGGACAGGGGGCACTACGAGCAGTACTTC. It encodes CASSPSDRGHYEQYF.

The chain employs TRBV7-2 and TRBJ1-2; no firm D call. The germline CDR1 and CDR2 sequences are SGHTA and FQGNSA. V dropped 5 bases and J dropped 3 bases, with 13 bases sitting between them. This CDR3 spans 14 amino acids. CDR3 DNA sequence: TGTGCCAGCAGCATAAACGGTGGAGACTATGGCTACACCTTC. It codes for CASSINGGDYGYTF.

This clone occurred a few times. The J gene is TRBJ2-3, the V gene TRBV27, with D possibly being TRBD1 (6 bases). In germline, CDR1 is MNHEY, CDR2 SMNVEV (reference sequence). V lost 5 bases to trimming and J lost 2 bases, with 14 bases between them. This CDR3 comprises 15 residues. CDR3 sequence (DNA): TGTGCCAGCAGTCCGCTGGACAGTTACACAGATACGCAGTATTTT. Protein: CASSPLDSYTDTQYF.